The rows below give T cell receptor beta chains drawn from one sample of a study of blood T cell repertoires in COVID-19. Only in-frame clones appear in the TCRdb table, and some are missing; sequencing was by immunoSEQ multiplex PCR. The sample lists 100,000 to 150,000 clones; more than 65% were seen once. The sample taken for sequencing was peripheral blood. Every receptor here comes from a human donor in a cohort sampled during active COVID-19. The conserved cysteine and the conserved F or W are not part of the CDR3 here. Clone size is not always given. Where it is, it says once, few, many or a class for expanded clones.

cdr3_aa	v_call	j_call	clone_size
ASSLPSGIETQY	TRBV7-2	TRBJ2-5	NA
ASSLSDSAYEQY	TRBV5-1	TRBJ2-7	NA
ASSRPGQGTYNEQF	TRBV5-1	TRBJ2-1	NA
ASSSGRDRGSYEQY	TRBV7-2	TRBJ2-7	NA
ASSWGQGNTEAF	TRBV7-2	TRBJ1-1	NA
ASSPRQGLISF	TRBV5-1	TRBJ1-1	NA
ASSLEVGPSEQY	TRBV7-6	TRBJ2-7	NA
ASIKIQGHEQY	TRBV7-3	TRBJ2-7	NA
ASSSKTGGLSGELF	TRBV9	TRBJ2-2	NA
ASSTGDPYEQY	TRBV18	TRBJ2-7	NA
ASSLFPRDTQY	TRBV7-3	TRBJ2-3	NA
ASSITGQGDEKLF	TRBV19	TRBJ1-4	NA
ASSQDLGRGNYGYT	TRBV4-1	TRBJ1-2	NA
ASSRDSTTDTQY	TRBV7-2	TRBJ2-3	NA
ASSFTSGAYNEQF	TRBV11-2	TRBJ2-1	NA
ASSRREVRYGYT	TRBV3-1/TRBV3-2	TRBJ1-2	NA
ASSVDVNNYGYT	TRBV9	TRBJ1-2	once
ASSRGTSGSVSTDTQY	TRBV14	TRBJ2-3	NA
ASSLAGGPSSTDTQY	TRBV5-1	TRBJ2-3	NA
ASSSSNPSGKTDTQY	TRBV7-8	TRBJ2-3	NA
ASSFSTGNNEQF	TRBV6-5	TRBJ2-1	NA
ASSTSGQPNTEAF	TRBV9	TRBJ1-1	NA
ASSVGIGTASSYEQY	TRBV9	TRBJ2-7	NA
AWSGKEGSLSGNTIY	TRBV30	TRBJ1-3	NA
ASSPGQSNTGELF	TRBV7-2	TRBJ2-2	NA
ASSEGGAVDTEAF	TRBV28	TRBJ1-1	NA